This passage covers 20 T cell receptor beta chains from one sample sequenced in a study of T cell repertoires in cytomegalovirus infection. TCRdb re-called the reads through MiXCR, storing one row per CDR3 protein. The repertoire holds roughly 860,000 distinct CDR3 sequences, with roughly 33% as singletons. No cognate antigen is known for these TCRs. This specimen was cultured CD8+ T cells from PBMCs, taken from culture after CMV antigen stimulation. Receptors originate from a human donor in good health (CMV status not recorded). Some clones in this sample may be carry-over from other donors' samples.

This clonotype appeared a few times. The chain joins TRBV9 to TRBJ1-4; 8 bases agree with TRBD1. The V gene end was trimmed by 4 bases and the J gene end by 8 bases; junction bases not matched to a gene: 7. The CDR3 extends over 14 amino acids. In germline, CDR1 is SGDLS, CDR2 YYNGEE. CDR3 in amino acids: CASSRTGNNEKLFF. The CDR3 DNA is TGTGCCAGCAGCCGGACAGGGAATAACGAAAAACTGTTTTTT.

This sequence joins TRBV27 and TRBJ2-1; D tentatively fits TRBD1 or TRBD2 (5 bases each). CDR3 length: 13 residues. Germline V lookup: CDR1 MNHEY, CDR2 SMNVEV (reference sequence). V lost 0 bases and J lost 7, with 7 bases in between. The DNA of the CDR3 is TGTGCCAGCAGTTTATCATGGGGGAATGAGCAGTTCTTC. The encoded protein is CASSLSWGNEQFF.

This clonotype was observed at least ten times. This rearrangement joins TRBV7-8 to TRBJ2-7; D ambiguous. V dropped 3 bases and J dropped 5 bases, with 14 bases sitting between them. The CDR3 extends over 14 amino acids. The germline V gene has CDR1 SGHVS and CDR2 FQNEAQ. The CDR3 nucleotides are TGTGCCAGCAGCTTCACGACACAACCTAACGAGCAGTACGTC. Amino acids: CASSFTTQPNEQYV.

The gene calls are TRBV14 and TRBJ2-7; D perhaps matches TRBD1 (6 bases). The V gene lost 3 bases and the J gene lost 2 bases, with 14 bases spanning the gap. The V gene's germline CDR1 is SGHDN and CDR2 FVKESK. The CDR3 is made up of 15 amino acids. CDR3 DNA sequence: TGTGCCAGCAGCCAGACGACGGGACATGCCTACGAGCAGTACTTC. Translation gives CASSQTTGHAYEQYF.

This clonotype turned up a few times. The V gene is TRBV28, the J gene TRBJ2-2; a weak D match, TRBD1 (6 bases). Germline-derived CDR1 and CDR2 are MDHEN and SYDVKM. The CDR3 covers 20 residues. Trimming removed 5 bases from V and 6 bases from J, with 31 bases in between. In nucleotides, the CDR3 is TGTGCCAGCAGTCCCCCCGTGGGGGCACTCATTGAACAAGGCTCCGGGGAGCTGTTTTTT. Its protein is CASSPPVGALIEQGSGELFF. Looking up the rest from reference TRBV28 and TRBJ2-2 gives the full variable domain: DVKVTQSSRYLVKRTGEKVFLECVQDMDHENMFWYRQDPGLGLRLIYFSYDVKMKEKGDIPEGYSVSREKKERFSLILESASTNQTSMYLCASSPPVGALIEQGSGELFFGEGSRLTVL.

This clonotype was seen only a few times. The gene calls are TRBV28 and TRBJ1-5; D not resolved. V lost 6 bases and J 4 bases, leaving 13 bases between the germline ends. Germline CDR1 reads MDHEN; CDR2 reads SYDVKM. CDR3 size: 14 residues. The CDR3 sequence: CASSKFGQNQPQHF. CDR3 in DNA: TGTGCCAGCAGCAAGTTCGGGCAGAATCAGCCCCAGCATTTT.

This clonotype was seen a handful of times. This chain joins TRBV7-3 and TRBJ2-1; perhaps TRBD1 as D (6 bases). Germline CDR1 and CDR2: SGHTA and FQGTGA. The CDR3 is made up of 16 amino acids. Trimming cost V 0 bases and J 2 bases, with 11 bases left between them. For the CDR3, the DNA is TGTGCCAGCAGCTTAACGTACAAGGGGGCCTACAATGAGCAGTTCTTC. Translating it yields CASSLTYKGAYNEQFF. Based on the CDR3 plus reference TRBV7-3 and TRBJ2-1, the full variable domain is GAGVSQTPSNKVTEKGKYVELRCDPISGHTALYWYRQSLGQGPEFLIYFQGTGAADDSGLPNDRFFAVRPEGSVSTLKIQRTERGDSAVYLCASSLTYKGAYNEQFFGPGTRLTVL.

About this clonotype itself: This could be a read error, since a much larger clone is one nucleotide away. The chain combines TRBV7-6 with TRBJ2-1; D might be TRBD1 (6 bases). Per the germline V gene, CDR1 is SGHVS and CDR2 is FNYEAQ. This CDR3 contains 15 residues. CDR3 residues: CVSSLGPQGSDEQFF. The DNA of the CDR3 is TGTGTCAGCAGCTTAGGGCCACAGGGAAGCGATGAGCAGTTCTTC.

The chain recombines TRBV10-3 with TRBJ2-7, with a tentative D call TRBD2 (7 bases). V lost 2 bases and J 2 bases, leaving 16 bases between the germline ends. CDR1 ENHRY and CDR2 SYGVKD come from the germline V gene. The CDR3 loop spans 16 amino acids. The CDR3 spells CAISERGGGVPYEQYV. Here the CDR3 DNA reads TGTGCCATCAGTGAGAGGGGGGGCGGGGTCCCCTACGAGCAGTACGTC.

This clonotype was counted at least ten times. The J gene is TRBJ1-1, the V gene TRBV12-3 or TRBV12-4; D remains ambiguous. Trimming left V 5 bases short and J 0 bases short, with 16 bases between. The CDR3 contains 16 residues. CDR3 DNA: TGTGCCAGCAGTAAAAGGGCCCCAGAATTGAACACTGAAGCTTTCTTT. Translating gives CASSKRAPELNTEAFF.

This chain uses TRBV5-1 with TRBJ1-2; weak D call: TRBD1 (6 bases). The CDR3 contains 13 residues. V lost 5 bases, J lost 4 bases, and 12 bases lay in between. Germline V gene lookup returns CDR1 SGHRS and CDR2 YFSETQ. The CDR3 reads CASRDGQFYGYTF. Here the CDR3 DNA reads TGCGCCAGCAGGGACGGACAGTTCTATGGCTACACCTTC. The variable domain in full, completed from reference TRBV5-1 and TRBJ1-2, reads KAGVTQTPRYLIKTRGQQVTLSCSPISGHRSVSWYQQTPGQGLQFLFEYFSETQRNKGNFPGRFSGRQFSNSRSEMNVSTLELGDSALYLCASRDGQFYGYTFGSGTRLTVV.

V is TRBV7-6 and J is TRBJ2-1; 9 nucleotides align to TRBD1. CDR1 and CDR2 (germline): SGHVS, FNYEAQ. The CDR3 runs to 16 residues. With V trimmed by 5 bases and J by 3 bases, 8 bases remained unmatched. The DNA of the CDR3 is TGTGCCAGCAGCACCACCGGGACAGGGTACTACAATGAGCAGTTCTTC. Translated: CASSTTGTGYYNEQFF.

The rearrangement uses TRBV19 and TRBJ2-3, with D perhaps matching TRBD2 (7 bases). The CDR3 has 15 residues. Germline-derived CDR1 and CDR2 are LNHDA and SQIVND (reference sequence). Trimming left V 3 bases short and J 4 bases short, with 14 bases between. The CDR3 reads CASSMGGGTADTQYF. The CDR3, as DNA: TGTGCCAGTAGTATGGGGGGGGGCACAGCAGATACGCAGTATTTT. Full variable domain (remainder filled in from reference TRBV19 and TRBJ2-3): DGGITQSPKYLFRKEGQNVTLSCEQNLNHDAMYWYRQDPGQGLRLIYYSQIVNDFQKGDIAEGYSVSREKKESFPLTVTSAQKNPTAFYLCASSMGGGTADTQYFGPGTRLTVL.

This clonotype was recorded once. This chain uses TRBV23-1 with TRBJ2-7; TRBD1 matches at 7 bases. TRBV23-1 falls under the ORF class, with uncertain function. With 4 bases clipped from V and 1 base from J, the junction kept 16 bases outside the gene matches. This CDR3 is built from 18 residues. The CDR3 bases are TGCGCCAGCAGTCTTCAATCGGAACAGGGGCCTAGTTCCTACGAGCAGTACGTC. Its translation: CASSLQSEQGPSSYEQYV.

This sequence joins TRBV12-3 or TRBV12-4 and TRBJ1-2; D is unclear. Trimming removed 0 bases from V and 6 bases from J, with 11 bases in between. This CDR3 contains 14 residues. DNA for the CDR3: TGTGCCAGCAGTTTAGCGCCCCGGGCAGATGGCTACACCTTC. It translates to CASSLAPRADGYTF.

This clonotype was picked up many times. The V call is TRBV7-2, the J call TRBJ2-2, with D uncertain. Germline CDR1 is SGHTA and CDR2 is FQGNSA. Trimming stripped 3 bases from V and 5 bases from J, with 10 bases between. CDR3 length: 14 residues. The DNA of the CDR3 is TGTGCCAGCAGCTTGGCAGGATCTACCGGGGAGCTGTTTTTT. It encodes CASSLAGSTGELFF.

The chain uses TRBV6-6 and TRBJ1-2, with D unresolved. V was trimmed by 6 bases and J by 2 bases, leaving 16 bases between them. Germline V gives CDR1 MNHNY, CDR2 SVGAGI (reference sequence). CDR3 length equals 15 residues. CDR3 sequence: CASSPGAAGNYGYTF. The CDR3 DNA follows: TGTGCCAGCAGCCCCGGAGCGGCTGGGAACTATGGCTACACCTTC.

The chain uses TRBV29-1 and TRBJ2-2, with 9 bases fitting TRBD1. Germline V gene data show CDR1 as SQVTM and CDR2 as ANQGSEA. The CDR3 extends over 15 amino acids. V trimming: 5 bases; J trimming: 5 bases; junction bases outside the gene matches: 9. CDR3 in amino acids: CSVLQGARRTGELFF. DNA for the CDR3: TGCAGCGTTCTACAGGGGGCGCGTAGGACCGGGGAGCTGTTTTTT.

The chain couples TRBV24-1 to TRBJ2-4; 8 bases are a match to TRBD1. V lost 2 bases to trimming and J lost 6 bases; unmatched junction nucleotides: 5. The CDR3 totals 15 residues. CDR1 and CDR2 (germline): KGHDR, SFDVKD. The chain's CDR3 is CATSDSGTGGNIQYF. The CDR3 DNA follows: TGTGCCACCAGTGATTCTGGGACAGGAGGAAACATTCAGTACTTC.

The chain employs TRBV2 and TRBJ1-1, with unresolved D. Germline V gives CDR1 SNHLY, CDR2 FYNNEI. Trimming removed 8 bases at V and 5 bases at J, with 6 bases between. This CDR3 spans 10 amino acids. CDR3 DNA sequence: TGTGCCAGCCGGTGGACTGAAGCTTTCTTT. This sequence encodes CASRWTEAFF.